This T cell receptor beta chain stems from a study of blood T cell repertoires in COVID-19. In the study overall: Both acute and convalescent COVID-19 samples were obtained from the United States, Italy and Spain. T cells, B-cell-depleted T cells, or PBMCs provided the cDNA or gDNA that served as material.

Participants' own reports of clinical history determined their cohort assignment. Original processing methods: Scientists estimated how many nucleated cells there were by amplifying reference gene primers. Repertoires were generated with immunoSEQ multiplex PCR, while TCRdb's copy carries only in-frame clones and drops some. V, J and clone size are taken as reported in that table, and D and trimming were inferred from the DNA itself. This sample has 250,000 or so clones, with roughly 90% found just once. Trimming took off 5 bases at V and 2 bases at J, with 7 bases between the two ends. The CDR3 is made up of 11 amino acids. Germline CDR1 is GTSNPN and CDR2 is SVGIG (reference sequence).

The source is a woman aged 25 to 39 with acute COVID-19. J is TRBJ2-7 and V is TRBV30; D is uncertain. Sequenced sample: PBMCs or T cells enriched from blood (not recorded which). CDR3 in DNA: TGTGCCTGGTCTACTGCCTACGAGCAGTACTTC. Translating gives CAWSTAYEQYF.